This T cell receptor (beta chain) stems from a study of blood T cells in healthy people across ages. Looking at the study overall: Capture by template switching was about one barcoded beta molecule per two T cells. General study points: Researchers said unsorted PBMCs prevented a conclusive naive versus antigen-experienced comparison.

This clonotype was observed a few times. Its antigen is undetermined. The ends lost 0 bases at V and 7 bases at J; junction bases unmatched: 7. This CDR3 is 14 amino acids long. Germline V CDR1 and CDR2: SGHRS, YFSETQ. Then a second PCR, running about 6 to 12 cycles, was carried out with a sample-barcoded 5' primer and a J-beta primer mix. TCRdb reprocessed the 5' RACE reads with MiXCR, giving one entry per CDR3 protein. The table has over 1,500,000 distinct CDR3 sequences, 49% seen once. Donors each provided 9.5 to 10 milliliters of peripheral blood. The sequencing input was blood. V and J are TRBV5-1 and TRBJ2-7; TRBD2 aligns across 7 bases. The TCR originated in a woman in her forties in good health. The CDR3 spells CASSLGLALQEQYF. DNA of the CDR3: TGCGCCAGCAGCTTGGGACTAGCCCTCCAGGAGCAGTACTTC.